What follows is one TCR beta chain and its context. This specimen belongs to a study of T cells in women clearing cervical HPV infection. Background on the study: Cases: HPV16-related CIN3 or worse on histology, a couple of invasive cancers. Blood came at first lesion visit for cases, post-clearance for controls.

Here immunoSEQ multiplex PCR was the method, and the copy in TCRdb shows in-frame clones only, minus some. Its table lists approximately 30,000 clones. The specimen was blood buffy coat. This TCR derives from a woman between 18 and 69 years old with a cervical HPV16 infection that either progressed to CIN3+ or cleared (not recorded which).

The CDR3 spells CASSEHSSYNSPLFF. CDR3 bases read: TGTGCCAGCAGTGAACACAGCTCCTATAATTCACCA. The rearrangement uses TRBV2 and TRBJ1-4; no definite D call. The CDR3 end is not reached by the read, which stops 3 residues before it; the germline J gene fills it in. This CDR3 has 15 residues. Looked up from germline, CDR1 is SNHLY and CDR2 is FYNNEI.